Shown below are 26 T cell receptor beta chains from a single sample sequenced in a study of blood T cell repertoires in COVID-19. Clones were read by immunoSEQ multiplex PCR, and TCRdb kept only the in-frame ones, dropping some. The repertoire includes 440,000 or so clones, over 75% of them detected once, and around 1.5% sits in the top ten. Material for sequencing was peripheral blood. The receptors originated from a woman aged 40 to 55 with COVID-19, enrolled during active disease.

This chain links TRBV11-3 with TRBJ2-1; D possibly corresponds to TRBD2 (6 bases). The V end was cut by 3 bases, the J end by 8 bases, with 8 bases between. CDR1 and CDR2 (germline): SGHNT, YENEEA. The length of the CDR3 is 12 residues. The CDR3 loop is CASSFKRDEQFF. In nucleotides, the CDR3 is TGTGCCAGCAGCTTTAAGCGGGATGAGCAGTTCTTC.

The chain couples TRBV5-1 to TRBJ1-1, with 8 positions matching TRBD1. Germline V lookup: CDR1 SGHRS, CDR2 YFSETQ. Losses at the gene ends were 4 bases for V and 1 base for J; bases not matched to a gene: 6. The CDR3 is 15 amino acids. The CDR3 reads CASSLQGTGNTEAFF. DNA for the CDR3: TGCGCCAGCAGCCTACAAGGGACAGGGAACACTGAAGCTTTCTTT.

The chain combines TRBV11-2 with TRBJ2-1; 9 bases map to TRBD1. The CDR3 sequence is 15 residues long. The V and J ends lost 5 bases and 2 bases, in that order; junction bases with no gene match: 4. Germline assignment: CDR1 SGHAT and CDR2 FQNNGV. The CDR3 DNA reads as TGTGCCAGCAGCACCAGACAGGGGGCCTACAATGAGCAGTTCTTC. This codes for CASSTRQGAYNEQFF.

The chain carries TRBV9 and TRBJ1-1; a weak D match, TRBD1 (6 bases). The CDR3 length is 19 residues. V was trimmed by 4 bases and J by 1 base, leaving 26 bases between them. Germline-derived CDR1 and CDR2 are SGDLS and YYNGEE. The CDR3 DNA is TGTGCCAGCAGCCAAGTCCAACTTAAAGGGGGAATCGGGAACACTGAAGCTTTCTTT. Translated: CASSQVQLKGGIGNTEAFF. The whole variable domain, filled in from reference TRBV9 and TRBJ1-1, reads DSGVTQTPKHLITATGQRVTLRCSPRSGDLSVYWYQQSLDQGLQFLIQYYNGEERAKGNILERFSAQQFPDLHSELNLSSLELGDSALYFCASSQVQLKGGIGNTEAFFGQGTRLTVV.

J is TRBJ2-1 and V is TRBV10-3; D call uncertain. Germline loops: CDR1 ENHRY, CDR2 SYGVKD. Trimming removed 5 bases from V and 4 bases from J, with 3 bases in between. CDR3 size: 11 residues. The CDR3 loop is CAISIYNEQFF. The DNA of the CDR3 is TGTGCCATCAGTATATACAATGAGCAGTTCTTC.

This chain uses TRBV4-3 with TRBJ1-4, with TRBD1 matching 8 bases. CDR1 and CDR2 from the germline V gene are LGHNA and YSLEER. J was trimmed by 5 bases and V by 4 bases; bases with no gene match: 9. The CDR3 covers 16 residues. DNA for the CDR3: TGCGCCAGCAGCCCGTGGCAGGGGGCCAAAAATGAAAAACTGTTTTTT. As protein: CASSPWQGAKNEKLFF.

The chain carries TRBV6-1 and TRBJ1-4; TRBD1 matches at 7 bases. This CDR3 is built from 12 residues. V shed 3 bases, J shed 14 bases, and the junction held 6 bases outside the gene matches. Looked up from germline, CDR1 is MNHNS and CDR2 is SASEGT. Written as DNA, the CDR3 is TGTGCCAGCAGTGAGACAGGGTTTTGGCTGTTTTTT. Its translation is CASSETGFWLFF.

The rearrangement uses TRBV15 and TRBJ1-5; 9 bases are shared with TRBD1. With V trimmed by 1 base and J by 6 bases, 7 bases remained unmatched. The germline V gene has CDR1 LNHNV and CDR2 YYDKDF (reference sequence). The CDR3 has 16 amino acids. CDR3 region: CATSRAGQGFSQPQHF. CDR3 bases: TGTGCCACCAGCAGAGCGGGACAGGGCTTCAGTCAGCCCCAGCATTTT.

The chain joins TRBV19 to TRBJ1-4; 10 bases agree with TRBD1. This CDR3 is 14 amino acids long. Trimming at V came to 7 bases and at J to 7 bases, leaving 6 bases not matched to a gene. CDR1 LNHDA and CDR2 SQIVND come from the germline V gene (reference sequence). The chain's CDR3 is CASTTDRGSEKLFF. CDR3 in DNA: TGTGCCAGTACCACGGACAGGGGGAGTGAAAAACTGTTTTTT. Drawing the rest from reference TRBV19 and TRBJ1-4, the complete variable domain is DGGITQSPKYLFRKEGQNVTLSCEQNLNHDAMYWYRQDPGQGLRLIYYSQIVNDFQKGDIAEGYSVSREKKESFPLTVTSAQKNPTAFYLCASTTDRGSEKLFFGSGTQLSVL.

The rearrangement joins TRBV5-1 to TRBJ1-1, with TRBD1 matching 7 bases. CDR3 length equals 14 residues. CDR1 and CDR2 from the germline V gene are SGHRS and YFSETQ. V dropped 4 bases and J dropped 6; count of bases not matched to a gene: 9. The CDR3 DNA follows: TGCGCCAGCAGCCGGACAGGTCTTGTCTCTGAAGCTTTCTTT. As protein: CASSRTGLVSEAFF.

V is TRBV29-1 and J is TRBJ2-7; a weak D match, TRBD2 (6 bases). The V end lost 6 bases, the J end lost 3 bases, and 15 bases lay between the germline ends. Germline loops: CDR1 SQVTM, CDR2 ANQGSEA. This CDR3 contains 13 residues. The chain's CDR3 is CSVRDFRDYEQYF. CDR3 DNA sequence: TGCAGCGTCCGGGACTTCCGGGACTACGAGCAGTACTTC.

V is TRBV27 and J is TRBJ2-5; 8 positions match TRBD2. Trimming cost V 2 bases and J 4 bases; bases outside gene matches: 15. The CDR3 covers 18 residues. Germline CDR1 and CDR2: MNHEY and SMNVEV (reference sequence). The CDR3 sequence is CASSLIPLRGGTPETQYF. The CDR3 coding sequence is TGTGCCAGCAGTTTAATCCCTCTCCGGGGGGGCACCCCAGAGACCCAGTACTTC.

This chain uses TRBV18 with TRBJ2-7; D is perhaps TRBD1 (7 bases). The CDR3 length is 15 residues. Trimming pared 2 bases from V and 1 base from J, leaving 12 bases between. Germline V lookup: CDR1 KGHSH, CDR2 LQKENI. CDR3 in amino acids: CASSPAQGTSYEQYF. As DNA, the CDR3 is TGTGCCAGCTCACCAGCACAGGGGACTTCCTACGAGCAGTACTTC. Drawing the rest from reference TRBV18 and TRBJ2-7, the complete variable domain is NAGVMQNPRHLVRRRGQEARLRCSPMKGHSHVYWYRQLPEEGLKFMVYLQKENIIDESGMPKERFSAEFPKEGPSILRIQQVVRGDSAAYFCASSPAQGTSYEQYFGPGTRLTVT.

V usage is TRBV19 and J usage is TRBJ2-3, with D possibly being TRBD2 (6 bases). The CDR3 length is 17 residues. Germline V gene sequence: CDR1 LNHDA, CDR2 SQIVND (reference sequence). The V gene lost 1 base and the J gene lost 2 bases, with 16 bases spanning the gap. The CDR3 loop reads CASSIGGTSTPTDTQYF. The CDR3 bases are TGTGCCAGTAGTATAGGGGGGACTTCCACCCCCACAGATACGCAGTATTTT.

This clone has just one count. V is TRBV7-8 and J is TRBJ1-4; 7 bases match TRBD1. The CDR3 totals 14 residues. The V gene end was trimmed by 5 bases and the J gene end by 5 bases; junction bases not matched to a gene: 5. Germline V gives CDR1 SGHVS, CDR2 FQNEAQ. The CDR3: CASSRDRTNEKLFF. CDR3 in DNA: TGTGCCAGCAGCCGGGACAGAACGAATGAAAAACTGTTTTTT.

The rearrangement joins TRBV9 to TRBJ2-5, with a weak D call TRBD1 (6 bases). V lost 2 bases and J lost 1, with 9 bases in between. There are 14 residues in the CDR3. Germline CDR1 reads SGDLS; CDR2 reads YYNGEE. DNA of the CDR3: TGTGCCAGCAGCGTGCAGGACAGCCAAGAGACCCAGTACTTC. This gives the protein CASSVQDSQETQYF.

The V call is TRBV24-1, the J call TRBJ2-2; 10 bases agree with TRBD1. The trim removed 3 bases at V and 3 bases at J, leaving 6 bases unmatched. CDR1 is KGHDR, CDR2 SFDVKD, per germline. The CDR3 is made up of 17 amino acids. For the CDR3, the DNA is TGTGCCACCAGTGATCCCGGGACAGGGGCGCACACCGGGGAGCTGTTTTTT. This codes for CATSDPGTGAHTGELFF.

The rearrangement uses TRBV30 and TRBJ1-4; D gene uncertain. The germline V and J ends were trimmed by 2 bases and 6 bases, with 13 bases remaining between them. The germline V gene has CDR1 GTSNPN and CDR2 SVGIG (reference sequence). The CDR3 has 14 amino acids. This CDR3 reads CAWSLDVDYEKLFF. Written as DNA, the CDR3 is TGTGCCTGGAGTCTAGACGTAGATTATGAAAAACTGTTTTTT.

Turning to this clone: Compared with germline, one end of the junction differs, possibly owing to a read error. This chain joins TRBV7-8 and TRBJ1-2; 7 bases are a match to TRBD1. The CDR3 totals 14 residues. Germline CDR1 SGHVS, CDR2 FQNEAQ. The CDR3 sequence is CASSLGSGTAAYVF. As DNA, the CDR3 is TGTGCCAGCAGCTTAGGGTCCGGGACAGCGGCATATGTCTTC.

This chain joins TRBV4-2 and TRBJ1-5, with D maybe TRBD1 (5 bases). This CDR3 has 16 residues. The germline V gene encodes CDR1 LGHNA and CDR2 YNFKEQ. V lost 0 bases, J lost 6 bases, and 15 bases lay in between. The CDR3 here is CASSQDVGQGGQPQHF. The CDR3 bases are TGTGCCAGCAGCCAAGATGTGGGGCAGGGCGGTCAGCCCCAGCATTTT.

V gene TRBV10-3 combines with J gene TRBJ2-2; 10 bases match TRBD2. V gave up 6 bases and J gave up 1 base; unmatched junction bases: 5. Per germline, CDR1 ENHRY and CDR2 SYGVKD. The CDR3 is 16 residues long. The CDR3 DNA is TGTGCCATCAGGAAGCGACTAGCGGGGAACACCGGGGAGCTGTTTTTT. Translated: CAIRKRLAGNTGELFF.

CDR3 DNA: TGTGCCAGCAGCTTACATGGGGCCAATAATTCACCCCTCCACTTT. Translated: CASSLHGANNSPLHF. The chain joins TRBV7-3 to TRBJ1-6, with D perhaps matching TRBD1 (5 bases). The CDR3 spans 15 residues. Germline-derived CDR1 and CDR2 are SGHTA and FQGTGA. V shed 2 bases and J shed 5 bases, with 10 bases lying between them.

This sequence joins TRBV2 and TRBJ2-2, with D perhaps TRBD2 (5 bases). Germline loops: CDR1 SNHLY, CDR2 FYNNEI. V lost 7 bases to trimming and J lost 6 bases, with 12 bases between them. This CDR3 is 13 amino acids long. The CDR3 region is CASMRVGSGELFF. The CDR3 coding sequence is TGTGCCAGCATGAGGGTCGGATCCGGGGAGCTGTTTTTT. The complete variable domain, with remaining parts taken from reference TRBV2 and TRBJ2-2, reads EPEVTQTPSHQVTQMGQEVILRCVPISNHLYFYWYRQILGQKVEFLVSFYNNEISEKSEIFDDQFSVERPDGSNFTLKIRSTKLEDSAMYFCASMRVGSGELFFGEGSRLTVL.

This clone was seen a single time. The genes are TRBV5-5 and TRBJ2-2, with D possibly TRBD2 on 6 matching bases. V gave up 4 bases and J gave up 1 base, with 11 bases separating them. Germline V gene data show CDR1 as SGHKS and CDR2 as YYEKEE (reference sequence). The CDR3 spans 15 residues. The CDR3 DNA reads TGTGCCAGCAGCCCGGGACTCTGGAACACCGGGGAGCTGTTTTTT. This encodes CASSPGLWNTGELFF.

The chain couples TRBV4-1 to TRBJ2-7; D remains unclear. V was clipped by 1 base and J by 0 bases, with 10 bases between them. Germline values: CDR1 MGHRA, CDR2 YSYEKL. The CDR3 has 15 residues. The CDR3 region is CASSQGEVSSYEQYF. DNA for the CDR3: TGCGCCAGCAGCCAAGGTGAAGTCAGCTCCTACGAGCAGTACTTC.

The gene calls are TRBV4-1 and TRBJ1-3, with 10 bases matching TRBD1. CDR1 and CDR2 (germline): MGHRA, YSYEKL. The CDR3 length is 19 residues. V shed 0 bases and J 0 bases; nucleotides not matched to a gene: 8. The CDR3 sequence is CASSQELRQGASSGNTIYF. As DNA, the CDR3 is TGCGCCAGCAGCCAAGAGTTGCGACAGGGGGCTTCCTCTGGAAACACCATATATTTT.